Here is one TCR beta chain with its context. Its antigen is as yet unknown. These data belong to a study of regulatory T cells in long-lasting Graves disease. Combining iRepertoire HTBI primers with Arm-PCR of CDR3 regions, the authors built TCR beta libraries. TCRdb redid the calling of the multiplex PCR reads with MiXCR, one entry per CDR3 protein. The data hold approximately 480,000 distinct CDR3 sequences, with roughly 17% observed a single time. Time point of the sample: newly diagnosed GD, antithyroid drugs for less than 3 months. PBMCs provided the RNA from which the TCR library was made. A volume of 9 to 9.5 milliliters of peripheral blood was collected in EDTA tubes. Regarding the study as a whole: Favored usage of TRBV28, TRBJ1-2 and TRBJ2-5 was recorded in persistent disease.

The V gene lost 1 base and the J gene lost 2 bases, with 15 bases spanning the gap. The germline gives CDR1 SGHDN, CDR2 FVKESK. CDR3 size: 16 residues. The sample was also linked to a second study, of T cells in Graves' hyperthyroidism and ophthalmopathy. This second study notes: First-round RT-PCR targeting the TCR CDR3 was performed with the HTBI primer set.

This sequence was found in a man aged 40-49 years with Graves disease. The chain carries TRBV14 and TRBJ2-7; unclear D gene. The sequences come from peripheral blood mononuclear cells (PBMCs), collected at new diagnosis, from a patient treated with antithyroid drugs. The CDR3: CASSQGSRRNPYEQYF. In nucleotides, the CDR3 is TGTGCCAGCAGCCAAGGGTCTCGGCGGAACCCCTACGAGCAGTACTTC.